A selection of T cell receptor beta chains follows, all from one sample in a study of T cells in Graves' hyperthyroidism and ophthalmopathy. In TCRdb, the multiplex PCR reads were re-called with MiXCR into one record per CDR3 protein. This table has about 300,000 distinct CDR3 sequences, over 15% appearing once. The sample was blood. The receptor source for this set is a man aged 25-45 years with Graves' hyperthyroidism. Both conserved end residues are part of each CDR3. Each record gives: J gene, D gene, clone size, V gene, CDR3 DNA, CDR3 protein. D genes are given only for firm matches. Part of the rows lack a size; the others show once, few, many or a class for expanded clones.

J: TRBJ2-3; D: -; size: few; V: TRBV19; DNA: TGTGCCAGTCAGGGTTCGGCCAACACAGATACGCAGTATTTT; CDR3: CASQGSANTDTQYF
J: TRBJ2-1; D: -; size: many; V: TRBV18; DNA: TGTGCCAGCTCACCAGAACGCGGGAATGAGCAGTTCTTC; CDR3: CASSPERGNEQFF
J: TRBJ2-1; D: TRBD2; size: -; V: TRBV5-4; DNA: TGTGCCAGCAGCTTGCTTCGCAGACTAGCGGGCGACTACAATGAGCAGTTCTTC; CDR3: CASSLLRRLAGDYNEQFF
J: TRBJ2-1; D: TRBD1; size: few; V: TRBV29-1; DNA: TGCAGCGTTCTTGTGACAGGGGGTGAGCAGTTCTTC; CDR3: CSVLVTGGEQFF
J: TRBJ2-3; D: TRBD1; size: many; V: TRBV7-9; DNA: TGTGCCAGCAGCGACCGGGACAGGGGGCGAGATACGCAGTATTTT; CDR3: CASSDRDRGRDTQYF
J: TRBJ2-5; D: TRBD2; size: few; V: TRBV7-2; DNA: TGTGCCAGCAGCTTTCAGGGAGGGTTTGGAGAGACCCAGTACTTC; CDR3: CASSFQGGFGETQYF
J: TRBJ1-4; D: -; size: -; V: TRBV5-1; DNA: TGCGCCAGCAGCTATGACTCAGCAACTACTAATGAAAAACTGTTTTTT; CDR3: CASSYDSATTNEKLFF
J: TRBJ2-3; D: -; size: many; V: TRBV18; DNA: TGTGCCAGCTCACCACCAGCGCCTAGCACAGATACGCAGTATTTT; CDR3: CASSPPAPSTDTQYF
J: TRBJ2-2; D: -; size: few; V: TRBV4-1; DNA: TGCGCCAGCAGCTGGACGGGTCAAAACGCCGGGGAGCTGTTTTTT; CDR3: CASSWTGQNAGELFF
J: TRBJ1-1; D: TRBD1; size: many; V: TRBV11-2; DNA: TGTGCCAGCAGCTCTTCAGACAGGGCGACTGAAGCTTTCTTT; CDR3: CASSSSDRATEAFF
J: TRBJ2-3; D: TRBD1; size: many; V: TRBV6-1; DNA: TGTGCCAGCAGTCTTCCCAAAGGGGGACAGGGCCCTTTCAAGGCAGATACGCAGTATTTT; CDR3: CASSLPKGGQGPFKADTQYF
J: TRBJ2-1; D: TRBD1; size: -; V: TRBV7-3; DNA: TGTGCCAGCAGCTTAACCGGGACAGGGATTTACAATGAGCAGTTCTTC; CDR3: CASSLTGTGIYNEQFF
J: TRBJ1-6; D: -; size: once; V: TRBV18; DNA: TGTGCCAGCTCACCAGAGGGTGGTAATCCACCCCTCCACTTT; CDR3: CASSPEGGNPPLHF
J: TRBJ2-2; D: -; size: many; V: TRBV20-1; DNA: TGCAGTGCGGGGGGCGGGAGTGGAACCGGGGAGCTGTTTTTT; CDR3: CSAGGGSGTGELFF
J: TRBJ2-7; D: -; size: many; V: TRBV4-1; DNA: TGCGCCAGCAGCCCCGGGGCTGGGGCCTACGAGCAGTACTTC; CDR3: CASSPGAGAYEQYF